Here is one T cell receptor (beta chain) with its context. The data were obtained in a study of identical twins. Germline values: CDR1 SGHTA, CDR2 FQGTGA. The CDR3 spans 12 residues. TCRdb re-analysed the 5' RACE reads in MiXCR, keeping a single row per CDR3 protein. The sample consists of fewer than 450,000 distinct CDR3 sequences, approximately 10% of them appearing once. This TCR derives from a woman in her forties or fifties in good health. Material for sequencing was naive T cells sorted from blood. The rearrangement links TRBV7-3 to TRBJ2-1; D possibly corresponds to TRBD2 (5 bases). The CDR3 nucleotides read TGTGCTAGCGCGAACTCCTACAATGAGCAGTTCTTC. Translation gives CASANSYNEQFF.